This record covers a single T cell receptor beta chain. The target antigen is unknown. Clones were sequenced by immunoSEQ multiplex PCR, and TCRdb holds only the in-frame ones, with some missing. The table has 150,000 to 200,000 clones, around 85% seen once. These data originate in a study of cytomegalovirus exposure and HLA in healthy donors. Whole-study context: A later analysis reported the same platform for the 90 to 150 validation repertoires and the 500 to 700 first-cohort repertoires.

The CDR3 is 14 amino acids. Trimming cost V 4 bases and J 4 bases, with 14 bases left between them. Germline V gene data show CDR1 as SGHNT and CDR2 as YYREEE (reference sequence). The study's findings and limits: Published work reported that the classifier diagnosed cytomegalovirus status with high specificity and sensitivity. Subsequent analysis of the 95 to 150 validation repertoires found a tendency for first-cohort TCR clusters to co-occur. Across donors, most TCRs were seen rarely, yet some public ones were widespread.

Sequencing was done on a sample of PBMCs. The origin of this receptor is a man aged 18-30 years in good health and CMV-seropositive. The chain combines TRBV5-4 with TRBJ2-5; TRBD2 is a possible D gene (6 bases). The CDR3 protein is CASSPGRWGETQYF. DNA of the CDR3: TGTGCCAGCAGCCCTGGGAGGTGGGGAGAGACCCAGTACTTC.